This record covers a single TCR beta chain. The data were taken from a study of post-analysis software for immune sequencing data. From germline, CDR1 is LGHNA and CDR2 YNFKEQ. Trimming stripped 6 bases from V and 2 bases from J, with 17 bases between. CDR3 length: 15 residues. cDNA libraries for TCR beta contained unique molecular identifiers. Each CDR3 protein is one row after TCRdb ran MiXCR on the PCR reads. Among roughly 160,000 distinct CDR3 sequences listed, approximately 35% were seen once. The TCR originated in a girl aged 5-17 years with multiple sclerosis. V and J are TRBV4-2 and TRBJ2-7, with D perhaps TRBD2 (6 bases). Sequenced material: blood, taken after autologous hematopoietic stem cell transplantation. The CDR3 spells CASSPTGTVPYEQYF. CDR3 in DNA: TGTGCCAGCAGTCCAACCGGGACTGTTCCCTACGAGCAGTACTTC.